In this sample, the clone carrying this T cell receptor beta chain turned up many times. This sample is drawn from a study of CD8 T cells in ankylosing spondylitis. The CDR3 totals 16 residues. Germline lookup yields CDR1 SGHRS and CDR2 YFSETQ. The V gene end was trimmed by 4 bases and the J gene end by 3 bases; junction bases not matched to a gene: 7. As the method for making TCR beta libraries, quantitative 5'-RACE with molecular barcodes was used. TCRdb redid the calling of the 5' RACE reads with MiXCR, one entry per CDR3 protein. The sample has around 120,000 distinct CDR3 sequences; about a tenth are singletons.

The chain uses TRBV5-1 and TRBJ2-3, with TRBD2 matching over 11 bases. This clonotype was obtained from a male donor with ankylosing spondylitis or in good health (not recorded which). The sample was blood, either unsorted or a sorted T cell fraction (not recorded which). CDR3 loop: CASSKASGRSTDTQYF. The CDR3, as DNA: TGCGCCAGCAGCAAGGCTAGCGGGAGGAGTACAGATACGCAGTATTTT.